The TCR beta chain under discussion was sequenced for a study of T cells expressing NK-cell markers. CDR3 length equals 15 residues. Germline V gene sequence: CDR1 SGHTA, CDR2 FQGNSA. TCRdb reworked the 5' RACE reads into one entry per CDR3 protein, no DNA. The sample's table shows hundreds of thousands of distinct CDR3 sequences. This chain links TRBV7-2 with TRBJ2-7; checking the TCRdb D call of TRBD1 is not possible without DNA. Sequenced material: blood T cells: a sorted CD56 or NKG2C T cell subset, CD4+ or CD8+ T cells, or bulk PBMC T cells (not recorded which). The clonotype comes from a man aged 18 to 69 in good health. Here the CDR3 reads CASSFPPSTLGEQYF.